This entry lists 29 T cell receptor beta chains sequenced from one sample in a study of CD8 T cells in Susac syndrome. An input of 0.5 to 1 ug of RNA was subjected to reverse transcription using random hexamers. TCRdb used MiXCR to reprocess the immunoSEQ multiplex PCR reads, holding one entry per CDR3 protein. Among approximately 90,000 distinct CDR3 sequences listed, approximately 95% were seen once. The sequencing sample was made of CD8+ T cells from PBMCs. Receptors were obtained from a human donor in good health.

The chain combines TRBV12-3 or TRBV12-4 with TRBJ2-3; D perhaps matches TRBD2 (6 bases). Trimming shortened V by 1 base and J by 5 bases, and 13 bases separated the two germline ends. The CDR3 extends over 15 amino acids. DNA of the CDR3: TGTGCCAGCAGTTTAGACGGGAGTGGGGGAGATACGCAGTATTTT. Its translation is CASSLDGSGGDTQYF.

This clonotype was seen a single time. V is TRBV11-2 and J is TRBJ2-5; D is unresolved. CDR1 is SGHAT and CDR2 is FQNNGV in the germline V gene. The V end was cut by 0 bases, the J end by 7 bases, with 3 bases between. CDR3 length: 11 residues. This CDR3 reads CASSLEGTQYF. CDR3 in DNA: TGTGCCAGCAGCTTAGAGGGGACCCAGTACTTC.

This rearrangement joins TRBV20-1 to TRBJ2-3; D is undetermined. V was cut by 6 bases and J by 6 bases, with 13 bases left in between. The CDR3 totals 12 residues. Germline CDR1 and CDR2: DFQATT and SNEGSKA (reference sequence). CDR3 residues: CSARTGEDTQYF. CDR3 DNA sequence: TGCAGTGCCCGAACCGGCGAGGATACGCAGTATTTT.

CDR3 in amino acids: CASSRVIGQLEAFF. In nucleotides, the CDR3 is TGTGCCAGCAGTAGAGTTATAGGACAACTTGAAGCTTTCTTT. The rearrangement joins TRBV13 to TRBJ1-1; weak D call: TRBD1 (5 bases). Germline values: CDR1 PRHDT, CDR2 FYEKMQ (reference sequence). The V gene lost 6 bases and the J gene lost 7 bases, with 18 bases spanning the gap. The CDR3 loop spans 14 amino acids.

The V gene is TRBV5-6, the J gene TRBJ2-7, with a possible D match to TRBD1 (6 bases). The CDR3 has 13 amino acids. V was shortened by 6 bases and J by 1 base, with 11 bases between the two germline ends. The germline V gene encodes CDR1 SGHDT and CDR2 YYEEEE. CDR3 coding DNA: TGTGCCAGCAATTACAGGGAGTCCTACGAGCAGTACTTC. Residues: CASNYRESYEQYF. The full variable domain, rest sourced from reference TRBV5-6 and TRBJ2-7, is DAGVTQSPTHLIKTRGQQVTLRCSPKSGHDTVSWYQQALGQGPQFIFQYYEEEERQRGNFPDRFSGHQFPNYSSELNVNALLLGDSALYLCASNYRESYEQYFGPGTRLTVT.

The V and J genes are TRBV14 and TRBJ1-1; no reliable D call. With 0 bases removed from V and 0 bases from J, the gap between germline ends came to 20 bases. The CDR3 is 19 amino acids. Germline values: CDR1 SGHDN, CDR2 FVKESK. In DNA form, the CDR3 reads TGTGCCAGCAGCCAAGAAATTGGCCCCAGTCAGTTTTTGAACACTGAAGCTTTCTTT. Translation: CASSQEIGPSQFLNTEAFF.

This sequence joins TRBV7-9 and TRBJ2-1; a possible D gene is TRBD1 (5 bases). The germline V gene encodes CDR1 SEHNR and CDR2 FQNEAQ (reference sequence). Trimming took 5 bases from V and 0 from J, leaving 8 bases between them. This CDR3 has 14 residues. The CDR3 spells CASSPDTSYNEQFF. DNA of the CDR3: TGTGCCAGCAGCCCGGACACCTCCTACAATGAGCAGTTCTTC. Full variable domain (missing parts from reference TRBV7-9 and TRBJ2-1): DTGVSQNPRHKITKRGQNVTFRCDPISEHNRLYWYRQTLGQGPEFLTYFQNEAQLEKSRLLSDRFSAERPKGSFSTLEIQRTEQGDSAMYLCASSPDTSYNEQFFGPGTRLTVL.

The chain is built from TRBV12-3 or TRBV12-4 and TRBJ1-2; D remains ambiguous. Trimming took 8 bases from V and 0 from J, leaving 16 bases between them. This CDR3 region has 15 residues. CDR3 protein: CASGRSYPPNYGYTF. CDR3 sequence (DNA): TGTGCCAGCGGACGGAGCTACCCCCCTAACTATGGCTACACCTTC.

The V gene is TRBV7-7, the J gene TRBJ1-6; 9 positions agree with TRBD1. V shed 8 bases and J 9 bases; nucleotides not matched to a gene: 5. The germline V gene has CDR1 SSHAT and CDR2 FNYEAQ (reference sequence). This CDR3 comprises 13 residues. CDR3 DNA: TGTGCCAGCGGGGACAGGGTCGGTTCACCCCTCCACTTT. This codes for CASGDRVGSPLHF. Supplemented by reference TRBV7-7 and TRBJ1-6, the full variable domain reads GAGVSQSPRYKVTKRGQDVTLRCDPISSHATLYWYQQALGQGPEFLTYFNYEAQPDKSGLPSDRFSAERPEGSISTLTIQRTEQRDSAMYRCASGDRVGSPLHFGNGTRLTVT.

The chain is built from TRBV25-1 and TRBJ2-6; no clear D. Germline V gene sequence: CDR1 MGHDK, CDR2 SYGVNS. This CDR3 is 14 amino acids long. V was shortened by 3 bases and J by 4 bases, with 7 bases between the two germline ends. CDR3 nucleotide sequence: TGTGCCAGCAGTGATATTAACGGGGCCAACGTCCTGACTTTC. Residues: CASSDINGANVLTF.

This clonotype has more than one count but fewer than ten. This chain links TRBV6-2 or TRBV6-3 with TRBJ1-2, with TRBD1 as a possible D gene (6 bases). Germline CDR1 and CDR2: MNHEY and SVGEGT. Trimming left V 5 bases short and J 2 bases short, with 9 bases between. This CDR3 is built from 13 residues. CDR3 loop: CASSETGNYGYTF. The CDR3 DNA is TGTGCCAGCAGTGAGACAGGAAACTATGGCTACACCTTC.

The CDR3 DNA sequence: TGCGCCAGCAGCTTGGAGACAACATACGAGCAGTACTTC. It codes for CASSLETTYEQYF. This rearrangement joins TRBV5-1 to TRBJ2-7; D not resolved. This CDR3 spans 13 amino acids. Germline V gives CDR1 SGHRS, CDR2 YFSETQ. V shed 0 bases and J shed 4 bases, with 8 bases lying between them.

The chain has TRBV5-1 and TRBJ2-7; perhaps D is TRBD1 or TRBD2 (5 bases each). The CDR3 loop spans 14 amino acids. The V end lost 6 bases, the J end lost 5 bases, and 18 bases lay between the germline ends. Germline loops: CDR1 SGHRS, CDR2 YFSETQ. In DNA, the CDR3 is TGCGCCAGCACTTCCGCCGGGGCACCCCACGAGCAGTACTTC. This gives the protein CASTSAGAPHEQYF. The variable domain in full, completed from reference TRBV5-1 and TRBJ2-7, reads KAGVTQTPRYLIKTRGQQVTLSCSPISGHRSVSWYQQTPGQGLQFLFEYFSETQRNKGNFPGRFSGRQFSNSRSEMNVSTLELGDSALYLCASTSAGAPHEQYFGPGTRLTVT.

The V gene is TRBV7-9, the J gene TRBJ2-3, with 13 bases aligning to TRBD2. The V gene's germline CDR1 is SEHNR and CDR2 FQNEAQ (reference sequence). The CDR3 has 17 amino acids. V shed 5 bases, J shed 0 bases, and the junction held 5 bases outside the gene matches. The CDR3 DNA sequence: TGTGCCAGCAGCGCAGGACTAGCGGGGGCCAGCACAGATACGCAGTATTTT. Its translation: CASSAGLAGASTDTQYF.

The V gene is TRBV7-3, the J gene TRBJ1-2; D perhaps matches TRBD1 (5 bases). The germline V and J ends were trimmed by 0 bases and 8 bases, with 10 bases remaining between them. The length of the CDR3 is 13 residues. Germline V gene lookup returns CDR1 SGHTA and CDR2 FQGTGA. The CDR3 loop is CASSLTDYRGYTF. Here the CDR3 DNA reads TGTGCCAGCAGCTTAACCGACTACAGGGGCTACACCTTC.

The CDR3 spells CASRRQGESNQPQHF. In nucleotides, the CDR3 is TGTGCCAGCAGGCGGCAGGGAGAAAGCAATCAGCCCCAGCATTTT. This rearrangement joins TRBV12-3 or TRBV12-4 to TRBJ1-5; a weak D match, TRBD1 (5 bases). V was shortened by 6 bases and J by 1 base, with 13 bases between the two germline ends. This CDR3 region has 15 residues.

This chain connects TRBV12-3 or TRBV12-4 to TRBJ2-7; 9 bases are shared with TRBD1. This CDR3 spans 14 amino acids. Trimming at V came to 5 bases and at J to 4 bases, leaving 6 bases not matched to a gene. CDR3 coding DNA: TGTGCCAGCAGTGGCGGGACAGGGAAGTACGAGCAGTACTTC. This encodes CASSGGTGKYEQYF.

This chain connects TRBV6-2 or TRBV6-3 to TRBJ1-5, with D unclear. The CDR3 has 13 amino acids. Deletions cut 2 bases from V and 4 bases from J, with 6 bases between. Germline values: CDR1 MNHEY, CDR2 SVGEGT. The CDR3 is CASSYDLNQPQHF. The CDR3 DNA reads as TGTGCCAGCAGTTACGACCTGAATCAGCCCCAGCATTTT.

This clonotype was observed a single time. The chain joins TRBV9 to TRBJ2-7; D might be TRBD1 or TRBD2, each matching 5 bases. CDR3 size: 14 residues. Germline CDR1 SGDLS, CDR2 YYNGEE. V was pared by 3 bases and J by 4 bases, with 14 bases between. The CDR3 here is CASSAGPGVYEQYF. The CDR3 nucleotides read TGTGCCAGCAGCGCGGGGCCTGGAGTTTACGAGCAGTACTTC.

The rearrangement uses TRBV15 and TRBJ2-7, with 9 bases matching TRBD1. CDR1 is LNHNV and CDR2 is YYDKDF in the germline V gene (reference sequence). V lost 5 bases and J lost 6; bases outside the gene matches: 5. The CDR3 consists of 13 residues. As DNA, the CDR3 is TGTGCCACCAGCCTAGGGACAGGGACCGAGCAGTACTTC. Its protein product is CATSLGTGTEQYF.

The chain combines TRBV20-1 with TRBJ2-7; tentative D call: TRBD1 (6 bases). This CDR3 has 12 residues. V lost 3 bases to trimming and J lost 6 bases, with 12 bases between them. CDR1 is DFQATT and CDR2 is SNEGSKA in the germline V gene (reference sequence). The CDR3 nucleotides are TGCAGTGCTAGCTGGGCAGGGGTCGAGCAGTACTTC. This codes for CSASWAGVEQYF.

The chain links TRBV2 to TRBJ2-4; D gene ambiguous. The CDR3 runs to 12 residues. The V end was cut by 6 bases, the J end by 1 base, with 4 bases between. Per the germline V gene, CDR1 is SNHLY and CDR2 is FYNNEI. CDR3 sequence: CASRGAKNIQYF. CDR3 in DNA: TGTGCCAGCAGGGGGGCCAAAAACATTCAGTACTTC.

V usage is TRBV2 and J usage is TRBJ2-6; D is unresolved. Per the germline V gene, CDR1 is SNHLY and CDR2 is FYNNEI. The V gene lost 4 bases and the J gene lost 1 base, with 11 bases spanning the gap. The CDR3 consists of 16 residues. CDR3 in DNA: TGTGCCAGCAGTGGAAATTACGAATCTGGGGCCAACGTCCTGACTTTC. It yields the protein CASSGNYESGANVLTF.

This clonotype was recorded once. The rearrangement uses TRBV19 and TRBJ1-5, with D uncertain. V lost 3 bases to trimming and J lost 11 bases, with 8 bases between them. The V gene's germline CDR1 is LNHDA and CDR2 SQIVND (reference sequence). The CDR3 has 11 amino acids. The CDR3 bases are TGTGCCAGTAGTATTGGAGCGACCCAGCATTTT. Translation: CASSIGATQHF.

This chain connects TRBV10-3 to TRBJ2-7; D is ambiguous. The length of the CDR3 is 12 residues. Trimming took 9 bases from V and 1 from J, leaving 10 bases between them. Germline CDR1 and CDR2: ENHRY and SYGVKD. The CDR3: CAMMDESYEQYF. The CDR3 nucleotides are TGTGCCATGATGGACGAGTCCTACGAGCAGTACTTC.

The chain has TRBV20-1 and TRBJ1-1, with D maybe TRBD1 (5 bases). CDR3 length equals 12 residues. Germline CDR1 reads DFQATT; CDR2 reads SNEGSKA (reference sequence). V shed 5 bases and J shed 4 bases, with 11 bases lying between them. The CDR3 reads CSAPFGGTEAFF. For the CDR3, the DNA is TGCAGTGCTCCCTTTGGGGGCACTGAAGCTTTCTTT.

This rearrangement joins TRBV19 to TRBJ1-1; D remains unclear. V was clipped by 6 bases and J by 1 base, with 6 bases between them. There are 12 residues in the CDR3. Germline CDR1 is LNHDA and CDR2 is SQIVND (reference sequence). The CDR3 here is CASRHKNTEAFF. The CDR3 DNA is TGTGCCAGTAGACACAAGAACACTGAAGCTTTCTTT.

The V gene is TRBV4-1, the J gene TRBJ2-1; 7 nucleotides agree with TRBD1. Germline trimming cut 4 bases from V and 8 bases from J; bases unmatched to any gene: 11. Germline V gene sequence: CDR1 MGHRA, CDR2 YSYEKL. This CDR3 comprises 15 residues. The CDR3 loop reads CASSPRTGLLDEQFF. CDR3 nucleotide sequence: TGCGCCAGCAGCCCTCGGACAGGCCTACTCGATGAGCAGTTCTTC.

The chain recombines TRBV27 with TRBJ1-1, with a possible D match to TRBD1 (5 bases). Germline V gene data show CDR1 as MNHEY and CDR2 as SMNVEV (reference sequence). CDR3 length equals 16 residues. V was cut by 1 base and J by 7 bases, with 19 bases left in between. CDR3 protein: CASSLYRGIRESEAFF. The CDR3 DNA follows: TGTGCCAGCAGTTTATATAGGGGCATTAGGGAGAGTGAAGCTTTCTTT.